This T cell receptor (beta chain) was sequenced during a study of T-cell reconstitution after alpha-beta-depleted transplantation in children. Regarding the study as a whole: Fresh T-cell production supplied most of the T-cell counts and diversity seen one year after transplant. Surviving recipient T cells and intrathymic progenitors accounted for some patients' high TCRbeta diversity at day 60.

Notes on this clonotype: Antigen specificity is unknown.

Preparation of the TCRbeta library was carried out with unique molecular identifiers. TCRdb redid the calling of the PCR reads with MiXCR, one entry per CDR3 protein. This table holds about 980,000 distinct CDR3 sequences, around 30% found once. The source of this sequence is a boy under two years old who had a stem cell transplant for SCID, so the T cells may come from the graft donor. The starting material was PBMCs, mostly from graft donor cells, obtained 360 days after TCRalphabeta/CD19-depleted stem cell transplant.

The CDR3 sequence is CARTWNTEAFF. The CDR3 DNA reads as TGTGCCAGAACATGGAACACTGAAGCTTTCTTT. The chain couples TRBV12-3 or TRBV12-4 to TRBJ1-1; no reliable D call. Trimming stripped 9 bases from V and 1 base from J, with 6 bases between. The CDR3 extends over 11 amino acids.